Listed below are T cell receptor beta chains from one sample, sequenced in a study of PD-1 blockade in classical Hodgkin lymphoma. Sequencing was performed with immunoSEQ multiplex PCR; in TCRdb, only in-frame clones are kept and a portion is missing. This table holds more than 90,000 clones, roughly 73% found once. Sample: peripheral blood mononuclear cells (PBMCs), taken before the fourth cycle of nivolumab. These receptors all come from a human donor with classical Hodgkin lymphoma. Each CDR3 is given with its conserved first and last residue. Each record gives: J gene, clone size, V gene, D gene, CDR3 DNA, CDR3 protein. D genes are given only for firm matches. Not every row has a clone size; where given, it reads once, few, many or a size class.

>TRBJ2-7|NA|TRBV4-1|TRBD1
TGCGCCAGCAGCCAATATTTGGCAGGGGGCGGATACGAGCAGTACTTC
CASSQYLAGGGYEQYF
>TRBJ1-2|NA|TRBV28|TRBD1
TGTGCCAGCAGACCCGGGACAGGGATCTATGGCTACACCTTC
CASRPGTGIYGYTF
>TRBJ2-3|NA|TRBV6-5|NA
TGTGCCAGCAGTTACGGGGATACGCAGTATTTT
CASSYGDTQYF
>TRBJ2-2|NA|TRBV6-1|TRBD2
TGTGCCAGCAGTGAGGGACTAGCGGGGGCAGCGAACACCGGGGAGCTGTTTTTT
CASSEGLAGAANTGELFF
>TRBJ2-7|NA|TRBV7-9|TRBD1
TGTGCCAGCAGCGAGACAGGGGGGAGCTCCTACGAGCAGTACTTC
CASSETGGSSYEQYF
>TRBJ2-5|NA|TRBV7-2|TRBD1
TGTGCCAGCAGCTTAGTGGAACAGGGGGAGCAGTACTTC
CASSLVEQGEQYF
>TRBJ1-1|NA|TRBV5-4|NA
TGTGCCACGAGTTCGGGGGGGTTTAGCAACACTGAAGCTTTCTTT
CATSSGGFSNTEAFF
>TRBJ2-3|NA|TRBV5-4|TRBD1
TGTGCCAGCAGCTCGGACAGGGGCACAGATACGCAGTATTTT
CASSSDRGTDTQYF
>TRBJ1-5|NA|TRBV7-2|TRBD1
TGTGCCAGCAGCTCGCAGGGGGATCAGCCCCAGCATTTT
CASSSQGDQPQHF
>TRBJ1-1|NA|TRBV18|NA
TGTGCCAGCTCACCAAGTCAGATTAACACTGAAGCTTTCTTT
CASSPSQINTEAFF
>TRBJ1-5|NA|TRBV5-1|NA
TGCGCCAGCAGCTTGGACAGCCATAGCAATCAGCCCCAGCATTTT
CASSLDSHSNQPQHF
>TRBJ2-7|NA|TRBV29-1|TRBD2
TGCAGCGTCTCTAGCGGGAGGCCCGCCGAGCAGTACTTC
CSVSSGRPAEQYF
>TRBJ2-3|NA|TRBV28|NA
TGTGCCAGCAGCCCTCTTGGGGCGACTCTGTGGGATACGCAGTATTTT
CASSPLGATLWDTQYF
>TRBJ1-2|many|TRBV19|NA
TGTGCCAGTAGTATCGGGACAATCTATGGCTACACCTTC
CASSIGTIYGYTF
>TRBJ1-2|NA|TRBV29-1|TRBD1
TGCAGCGTTGAAGAGGTACGGGACAGGGGAGTTCTTTGGTATGGCTACACCTTC
CSVEEVRDRGVLWYGYTF
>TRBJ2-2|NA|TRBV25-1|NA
TGTGCCAGCAGTGCTACAAACACCGGGGAGCTGTTTTTT
CASSATNTGELFF
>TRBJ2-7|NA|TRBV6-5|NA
TGTGCCAGCAGTTTGCAGGGCTCTCCGGGCGAGCAGTACTTC
CASSLQGSPGEQYF
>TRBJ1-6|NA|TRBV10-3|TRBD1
TGTGCCATCAGGGGCACCTCGACAGGGAGTAATTCACCCCTCCACTTT
CAIRGTSTGSNSPLHF
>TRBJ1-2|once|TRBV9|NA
TGTGCCAGCAGCCAGGACAGCTATGGCTACACCTTC
CASSQDSYGYTF
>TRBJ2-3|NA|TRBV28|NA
TGTGCCAGCAGTTTCCCCCTGGTCGGCGGCCATAGCACAGATACGCAGTATTTT
CASSFPLVGGHSTDTQYF
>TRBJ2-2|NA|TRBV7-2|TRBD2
TGTGCCAGCAGCCCGCGGGAGAAGACCGGGGAGCTGTTTTTT
CASSPREKTGELFF
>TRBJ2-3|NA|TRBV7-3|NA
TGTGCCAGCAGGAAATCCGGGACTAGCACAGATACGCAGTATTTT
CASRKSGTSTDTQYF